The following is a T cell receptor (beta chain) sequence with its context. Its cognate antigen is unknown. Other DNA sequences from this sample encode an identical CDR3 as well. These data belong to a study of T cell responses to AZD1222 COVID-19 vaccine. The study, taken as a whole, reports: Repertoires were sampled only after the peak T cell response. Reports indicate that nearly half of spike-specific TCRs are directed at unmutated variant regions. Most donors were white British and more were female, and clonal diversity was possibly underestimated.

Libraries were prepared by immunoSEQ multiplex PCR; TCRdb keeps only in-frame clonotypes and omits some of them. The table records 90,000 to 140,000 clones, 70% to 90% of them present only once. This CDR3 comprises 13 residues. V was shortened by 3 bases and J by 0 bases, with 6 bases between the two germline ends. Germline values: CDR1 MDHEN, CDR2 SYDVKM. The chain uses TRBV28 and TRBJ2-7; D not resolved. The material was peripheral blood, obtained on day 0 of AZD1222 vaccination. The origin of this receptor is an adult in good health. The CDR3 protein is CASSLGGSYEQYF. DNA of the CDR3: TGTGCCAGCAGTTTGGGCGGCTCCTACGAGCAGTACTTC. The entire variable domain, with the rest obtained from reference TRBV28 and TRBJ2-7, is as follows: DVKVTQSSRYLVKRTGEKVFLECVQDMDHENMFWYRQDPGLGLRLIYFSYDVKMKEKGDIPEGYSVSREKKERFSLILESASTNQTSMYLCASSLGGSYEQYFGPGTRLTVT.